This T cell receptor beta chain is from a study of shared clonotypes between healthy human individuals. With regard to this clone: The target antigen is unknown.

Donors were healthy HIV-negative adults without recently reported acute infections or vaccinations. The authors divided CD4+ cells into CD45RA+ naive and CD45RA-negative memory subsets. The protocol was immunoSEQ multiplex PCR, while the TCRdb copy is restricted to in-frame clones and leaves out a portion. The sample contains about 2 million clones, approximately 95% of which appear only once. Study-wide results and caveats: Clonotype sharing among donors, it was expected, would be affected by sequencing depth.

Sequenced: naive CD4+ T cells sorted from blood. Subset noted: CD45RA+ positively selected. The sequence derives from a man between 18 and 29 years old in good health.

The CDR3 reads CASSSQGPANEKLFF. CDR3 DNA: TGTGCCAGCAGCTCACAGGGGCCGGCTAATGAAAAACTGTTTTTT. The chain uses TRBV7-9 and TRBJ1-4, with TRBD1 identical over 7 bases. With V trimmed by 4 bases and J by 3 bases, 5 bases remained unmatched. This CDR3 comprises 15 residues. Germline assignment: CDR1 SEHNR and CDR2 FQNEAQ (reference sequence).